This T cell receptor beta chain stems from a study of cytomegalovirus exposure and HLA in healthy donors. The study's findings and limits: The study found most TCR sequences rare, yet found some public TCRs in many donors.

To note about this clone: Antigen unknown.

From germline, CDR1 is SGDLS and CDR2 YYNGEE. The CDR3 covers 14 residues. V was pared by 6 bases and J by 9 bases, with 19 bases between. The PCR employed 60 Vbeta primers together with 13 Jbeta primers. Libraries were prepared by immunoSEQ multiplex PCR; TCRdb keeps only in-frame clonotypes and omits some of them. This table has around 220,000 clones, almost 80% appearing once. V usage is TRBV9 and J usage is TRBJ2-1, with a weak D call TRBD2 (5 bases). Material: PBMCs. This TCR was sampled from a man younger than 30 in good health and CMV-seronegative. The CDR3 DNA reads as TGTGCCAGCACCACCGGGAACGCACCTGGTGAGCAGTTCTTC. This sequence encodes CASTTGNAPGEQFF.